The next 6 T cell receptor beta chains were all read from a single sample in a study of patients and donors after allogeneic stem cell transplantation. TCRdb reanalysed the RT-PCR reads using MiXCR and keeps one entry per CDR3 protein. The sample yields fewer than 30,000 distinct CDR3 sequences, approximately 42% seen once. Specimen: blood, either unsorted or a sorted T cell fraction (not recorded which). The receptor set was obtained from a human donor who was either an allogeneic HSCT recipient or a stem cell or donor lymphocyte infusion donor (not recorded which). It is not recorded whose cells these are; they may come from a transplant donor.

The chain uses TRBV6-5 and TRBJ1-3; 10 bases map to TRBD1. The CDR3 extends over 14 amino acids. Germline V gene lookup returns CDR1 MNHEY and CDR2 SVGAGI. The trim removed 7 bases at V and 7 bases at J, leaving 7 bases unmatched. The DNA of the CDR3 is TGTGCCAGCACCCGGGACAGGGGAGCGAACACCATATATTTT. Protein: CASTRDRGANTIYF.

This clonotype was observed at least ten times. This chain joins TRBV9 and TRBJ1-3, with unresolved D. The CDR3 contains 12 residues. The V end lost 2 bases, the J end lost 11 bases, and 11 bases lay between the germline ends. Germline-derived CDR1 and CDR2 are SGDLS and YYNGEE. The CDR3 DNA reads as TGTGCCAGCAGCGTCCTCGGGCATGCCATATATTTT. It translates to CASSVLGHAIYF. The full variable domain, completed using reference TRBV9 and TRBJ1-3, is DSGVTQTPKHLITATGQRVTLRCSPRSGDLSVYWYQQSLDQGLQFLIQYYNGEERAKGNILERFSAQQFPDLHSELNLSSLELGDSALYFCASSVLGHAIYFGEGSWLTVV.

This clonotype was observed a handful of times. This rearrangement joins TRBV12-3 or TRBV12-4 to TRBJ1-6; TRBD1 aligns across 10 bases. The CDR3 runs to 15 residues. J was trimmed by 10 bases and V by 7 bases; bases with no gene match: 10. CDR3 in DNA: TGTGCCAGCACCCTGGGACAGGGGCCGGGGTCACCCCTCCACTTT. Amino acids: CASTLGQGPGSPLHF.

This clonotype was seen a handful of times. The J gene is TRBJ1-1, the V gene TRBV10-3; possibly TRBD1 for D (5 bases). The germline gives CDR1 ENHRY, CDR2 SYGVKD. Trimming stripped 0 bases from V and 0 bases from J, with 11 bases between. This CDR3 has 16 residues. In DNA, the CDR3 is TGTGCCATCAGTGAGTCGGCAGGGCCCATGAACACTGAAGCTTTCTTT. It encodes CAISESAGPMNTEAFF.

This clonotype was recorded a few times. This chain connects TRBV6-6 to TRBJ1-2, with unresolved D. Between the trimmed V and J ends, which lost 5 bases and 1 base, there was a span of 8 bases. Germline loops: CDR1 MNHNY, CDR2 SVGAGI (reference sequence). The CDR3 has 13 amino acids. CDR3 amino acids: CASSPTDNYGYTF. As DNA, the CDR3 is TGTGCCAGCAGTCCTACAGATAACTATGGCTACACCTTC.

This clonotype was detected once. The CDR3 loop is CASSQQGTGELFF. DNA of the CDR3: TGTGCCAGCAGCCAACAAGGCACCGGGGAGCTGTTTTTT. The rearrangement joins TRBV4-2 to TRBJ2-2; D not certain. This CDR3 comprises 13 residues. Germline CDR1 LGHNA, CDR2 YNFKEQ. Trimming cost V 2 bases and J 4 bases, with 5 bases left between them.